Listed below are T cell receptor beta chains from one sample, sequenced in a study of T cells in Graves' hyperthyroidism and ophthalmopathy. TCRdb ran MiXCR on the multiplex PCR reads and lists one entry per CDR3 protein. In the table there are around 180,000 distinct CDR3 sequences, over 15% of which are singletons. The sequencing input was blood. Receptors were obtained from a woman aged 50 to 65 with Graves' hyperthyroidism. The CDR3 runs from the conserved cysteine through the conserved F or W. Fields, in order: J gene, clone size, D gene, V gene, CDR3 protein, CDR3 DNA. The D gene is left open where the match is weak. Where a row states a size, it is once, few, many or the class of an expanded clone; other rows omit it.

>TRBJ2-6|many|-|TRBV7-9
CASSETISGANVLTF
TGTGCCAGCAGCGAGACGATCTCTGGGGCCAACGTCCTGACTTTC
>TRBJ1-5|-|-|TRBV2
CASSEVQGRRPQHF
TGTGCCAGCAGTGAGGTCCAGGGAAGGCGGCCCCAGCATTTT
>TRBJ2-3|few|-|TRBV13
CASSSGGRADTQYF
TGTGCCAGCAGCTCCGGGGGTCGGGCAGATACGCAGTATTTT
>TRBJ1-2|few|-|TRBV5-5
CASSLDGFYGYTF
TGTGCCAGCAGCCTCGACGGATTCTATGGCTACACCTTC
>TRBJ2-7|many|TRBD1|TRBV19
CASSIADRGYEQYF
TGTGCCAGTAGTATCGCCGACAGGGGCTACGAGCAGTACTTC
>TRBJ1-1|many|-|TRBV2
CASGLHANTEAFF
TGTGCCAGCGGCCTCCACGCGAACACTGAAGCTTTCTTT
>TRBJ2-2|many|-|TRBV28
CASSTGNANTGELFF
TGTGCCAGCAGTACCGGGAATGCGAACACCGGGGAGCTGTTTTTT
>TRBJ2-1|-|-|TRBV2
CASSAGMVSEQFF
TGTGCCAGCAGCGCAGGCATGGTGAGTGAGCAGTTCTTC
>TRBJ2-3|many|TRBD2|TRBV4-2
CASSQVASGGADTQYF
TGTGCCAGCAGCCAAGTGGCTAGCGGGGGAGCAGATACGCAGTATTTT
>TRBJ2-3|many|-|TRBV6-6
CASSYAGHTDTQYF
TGTGCCAGCAGTTACGCTGGGCACACAGATACGCAGTATTTT
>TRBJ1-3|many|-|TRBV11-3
CASSLDKPKGNTIYF
TGTGCCAGCAGCTTGGACAAACCGAAAGGAAACACCATATATTTT
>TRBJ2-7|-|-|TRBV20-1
CGARRAAGTGFYEQYF
TGCGGTGCTAGAAGGGCGGCGGGAACTGGGTTTTACGAGCAGTACTTC
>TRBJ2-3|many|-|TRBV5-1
CASSLARQDTDTQYF
TGCGCCAGCAGCTTGGCCCGACAGGACACAGATACGCAGTATTTT
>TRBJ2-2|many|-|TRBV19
CASSTSSELFF
TGTGCCAGTAGTACATCGTCGGAGCTGTTTTTT
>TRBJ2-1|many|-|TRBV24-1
CATSRDGPYSEQFF
TGTGCCACCTCTCGGGACGGGCCCTACAGTGAGCAGTTCTTC
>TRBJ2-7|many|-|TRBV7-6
CASSLADGTYEQYF
TGTGCCAGCAGCTTAGCAGACGGGACCTACGAGCAGTACTTC
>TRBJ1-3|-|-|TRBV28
CASSLSAAGVGNTIYF
TGTGCCAGCAGTTTATCTGCCGCGGGGGTTGGAAACACCATATATTTT
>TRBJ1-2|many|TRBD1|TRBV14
CASSPLTGDLGYTF
TGTGCCAGCAGCCCGCTGACAGGGGACCTTGGCTACACCTTC
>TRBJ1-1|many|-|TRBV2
CASSDWGDLANTEAFF
TGTGCCAGCAGTGACTGGGGGGACCTAGCGAACACTGAAGCTTTCTTT
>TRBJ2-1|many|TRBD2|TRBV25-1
CASSVAGALNEQFF
TGTGCCAGCAGTGTAGCGGGGGCTCTCAATGAGCAGTTCTTC
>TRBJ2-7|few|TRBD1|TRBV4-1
CASSQEGQGIYEQYF
TGCGCCAGCAGCCAGGAGGGACAGGGTATCTACGAGCAGTACTTC
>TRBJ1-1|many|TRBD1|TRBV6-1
CASTGQGNTEAFF
TGTGCCAGCACAGGACAGGGAAACACTGAAGCTTTCTTT
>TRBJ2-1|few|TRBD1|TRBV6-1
CAADHGTGGLSSYNEQFF
TGTGCCGCCGATCACGGGACAGGGGGCCTTAGCTCCTACAATGAGCAGTTCTTC
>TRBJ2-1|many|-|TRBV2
CASSDRIRYNEQFF
TGTGCCAGCAGTGACAGGATAAGGTACAATGAGCAGTTCTTC